This T cell receptor (beta chain) derives from a study of shared clonotypes between healthy human individuals (TCRdb year 2020). A note on the overall study: The cohort comprised two women and a few men aged 18 to 49 years. To estimate repertoire size and how much clonotypes are shared between individuals, the study performed deep sequencing of blood TCR repertoires from a few healthy adults. For each donor, CD4 naive and CD4 memory were each given three plates, CD8 naive was given two plates, and CD8 memory was given one plate. Leukapheresis yielded between about 0.9 and 8.9 billion PBMCs per donor. Different laboratories and diverse techniques were used to prepare libraries and sequence TCR repertoires, to increase sequencing depth and limit assay-specific biases. Study-wide conclusions, independent of this receptor: Sampling was restricted to blood, and TCR repertoires in tissue are likely to differ from TCR repertoires in blood. Compared with non-shared clonotypes, the clonotypes found in all four sorted-subset donors had higher generation probabilities. Pairwise subsampling indicated that sequencing depth was expected to affect the degree of clonotype sharing among donors. Because the study included a small number of donors, the genetic and exposure-history diversity represented was limited. Naive subsets generally had larger estimated clonotype richness than memory subsets did. About 4.5% of naive CD4, 3.5% of naive CD8, 2.3% of memory CD4, and 0.35% to 0.5% of memory CD8 clonotypes were shared across a few donors. Rarefaction of sorted-subset datasets indicated incomplete sequencing despite the large sequencing depth.

Using the deep immunoSEQ assay, multiplex PCR amplified TCR CDR3 regions from genomic DNA. Extracted genomic DNA from each cell subset was distributed evenly across all wells of several immunoSEQ 96-well plates, and each plate was treated as a replicate. For sorted subsets, each replicate PCR was loaded with roughly 0.2 ug genomic DNA, equivalent to 30,000 to 35,000 T cell genomes. Purified libraries were quantified with a Qubit 3.0 fluorometer, sized on a Bioanalyzer 2100, and re-quantified with the KAPA Library Quantification kit. Each immunoSEQ 96-well plate was sequenced on its own single-read 150-cycle Illumina NextSeq 550 flow cell. The authors' analysis ran thus. Because the immunoSEQ output held only junctional sequences and lacked quality scores, the filtering could not match the filtering applied to full-length reads. To assign V/J genes and CDR3, sequences were annotated against IMGT germline references using PyIR, a Python wrapper for IgBLAST v1.9. Reads were removed for weak V/J assignments (E-value above 1e-6), missing CDR3, stop codons, out-of-frame junctions, or ambiguous translated residues. V3J clonotypes were defined as sequences sharing the same inferred V gene, J gene, and CDR3 amino acid sequence. Percentage overlap between repertoires was calculated by dividing the number of shared unique clonotypes by the size of the smaller repertoire. Three approaches were used to assess repertoire richness: RTK rarefaction, the Chao1 estimator, and Recon v2.1 estimates of unobserved clonotypes. For all TCRbeta clonotypes obtained by the gDNA method from several donors, generation probabilities were computed with OLGA. The table was pulled from immuneACCESS by TCRdb, which kept in-frame rearrangements only. Such tables lose some clones; where checked, under half of the loss comes from unresolved V genes, and the rest has no known cause. From that table come the V and J calls and clone size; the DNA was used to work out D and trimming. This sample holds hundreds of thousands of clones; 95% were observed only once. Around 0.12% of the sample is held by the ten biggest clonotypes.

For the CD8 naive samples, CD45RO-negative cells were positively selected for CCR7, yielding a CD45RA+CCR7+ population from which TemRA cells were excluded. Healthy HIV-negative adults with no recently reported acute infections or vaccinations were included as donors. Only Caucasian adults living in Nashville, Tennessee, USA were represented among the donors. After blood collection by leukapheresis, PBMCs were isolated using Ficoll-Histopaque density gradient centrifugation and then cryopreserved in the vapor phase of liquid nitrogen. Purity and quantity of every magnetically sorted T cell population were checked by analytical flow cytometry. Genomic DNA was isolated from every sorted fraction and measured by UV absorbance on a Nanodrop 2000c. Spanning cysteine to phenylalanine, the CDR3 consists of 11 amino acids. Only the CDR3 part of the read is kept: 33 bases, read in frame from the first base. Via the germline V gene, CDR1 is SGHTA and CDR2 FQGNSA. Germline trimming amounts to 5 bases on V and 13 bases on J, with 7 as the count of junction bases outside the gene matches.

A word on this clone: Its antigen remains undetermined. Per-base quality was not reported, and no clone a single base away is much larger than it.

The receptor was derived from a woman aged 25 to 39 in good health. The rearrangement joined TRBV7-2 to TRBJ2-5; TRBD1 fits 7 bases in the junction. Sequencing used naive CD8+ T cells sorted from blood. The sample's cell subset or site label, decoded: CD45RA+CCR7+. The nucleotide sequence reads as follows: TGTGCCAGCAGCGACAGGGTCGTTCGGTACTTC. It is translated as CASSDRVVRYF.